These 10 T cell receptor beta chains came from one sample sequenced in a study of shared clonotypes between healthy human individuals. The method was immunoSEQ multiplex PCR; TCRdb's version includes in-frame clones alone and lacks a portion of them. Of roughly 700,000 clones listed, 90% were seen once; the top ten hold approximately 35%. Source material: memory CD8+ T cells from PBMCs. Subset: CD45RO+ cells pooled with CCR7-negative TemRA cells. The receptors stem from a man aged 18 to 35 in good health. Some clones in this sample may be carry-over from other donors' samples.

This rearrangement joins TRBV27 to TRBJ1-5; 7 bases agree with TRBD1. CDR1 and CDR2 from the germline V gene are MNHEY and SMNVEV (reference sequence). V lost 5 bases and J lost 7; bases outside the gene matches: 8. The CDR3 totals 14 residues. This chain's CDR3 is CASSPRQGRQPQHF. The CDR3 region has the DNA TGTGCCAGCAGTCCCCGACAGGGTCGACAGCCCCAGCATTTT.

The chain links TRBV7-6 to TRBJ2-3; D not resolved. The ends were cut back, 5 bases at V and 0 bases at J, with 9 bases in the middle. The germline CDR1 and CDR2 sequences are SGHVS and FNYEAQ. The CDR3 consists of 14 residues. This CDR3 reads CASSGLSSTDTQYF. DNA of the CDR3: TGTGCCAGCAGCGGCCTCAGTAGCACAGATACGCAGTATTTT.

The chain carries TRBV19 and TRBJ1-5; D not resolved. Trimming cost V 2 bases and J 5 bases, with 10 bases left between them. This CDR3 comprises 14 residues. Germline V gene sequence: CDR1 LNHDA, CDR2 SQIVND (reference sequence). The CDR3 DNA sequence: TGTGCCAGTAGTATACGTTTTGGGGATCAGCCCCAGCATTTT. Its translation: CASSIRFGDQPQHF.

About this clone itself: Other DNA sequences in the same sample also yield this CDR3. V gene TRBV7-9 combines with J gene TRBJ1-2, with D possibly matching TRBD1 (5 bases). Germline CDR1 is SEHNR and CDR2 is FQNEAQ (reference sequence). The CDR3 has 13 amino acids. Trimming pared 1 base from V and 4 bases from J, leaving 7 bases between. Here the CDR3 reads CASSLEGTYGYTF. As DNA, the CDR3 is TGTGCCAGCAGCTTAGAGGGGACCTATGGCTACACCTTC.

This CDR3 is CASSPRGGVGPYNEQFF. In nucleotides, the CDR3 is TGTGCCAGCAGCCCCCGAGGGGGGGTGGGGCCCTACAATGAGCAGTTCTTC. The J gene is TRBJ2-1, the V gene TRBV7-9; possible D gene TRBD2, 7 bases. Germline loops: CDR1 SEHNR, CDR2 FQNEAQ (reference sequence). With 5 bases removed from V and 2 bases from J, the gap between germline ends came to 19 bases. This CDR3 contains 17 residues.

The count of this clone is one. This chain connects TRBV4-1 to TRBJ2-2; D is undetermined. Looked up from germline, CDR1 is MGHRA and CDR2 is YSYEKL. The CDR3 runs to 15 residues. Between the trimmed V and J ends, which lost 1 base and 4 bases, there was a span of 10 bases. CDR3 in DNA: TGCGCCAGCAGCCAAGGACTGGAAATCACCGGGGAGCTGTTTTTT. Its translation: CASSQGLEITGELFF.

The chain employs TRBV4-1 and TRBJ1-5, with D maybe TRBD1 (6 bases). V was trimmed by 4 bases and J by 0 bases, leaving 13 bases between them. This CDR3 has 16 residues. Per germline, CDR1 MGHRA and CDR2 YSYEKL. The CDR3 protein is CASSPGTNYSNQPQHF. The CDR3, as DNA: TGCGCCAGCAGCCCCGGGACAAACTATAGCAATCAGCCCCAGCATTTT.

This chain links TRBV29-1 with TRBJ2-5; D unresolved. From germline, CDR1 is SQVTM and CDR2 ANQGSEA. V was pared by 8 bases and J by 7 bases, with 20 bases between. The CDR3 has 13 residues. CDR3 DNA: TGCAGCCAACAAAGCCCAAGTGGTGCGACCCAGTACTTC. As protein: CSQQSPSGATQYF.

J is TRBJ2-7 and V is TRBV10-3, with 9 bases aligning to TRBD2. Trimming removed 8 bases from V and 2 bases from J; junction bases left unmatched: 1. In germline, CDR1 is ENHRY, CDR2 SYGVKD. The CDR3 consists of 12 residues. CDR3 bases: TGTGCCATCGCTAGCGGGACCTACGAGCAGTACTTC. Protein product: CAIASGTYEQYF.

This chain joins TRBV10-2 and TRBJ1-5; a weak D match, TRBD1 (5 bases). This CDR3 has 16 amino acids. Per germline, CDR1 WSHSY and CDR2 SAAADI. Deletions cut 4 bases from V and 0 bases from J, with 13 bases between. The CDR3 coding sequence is TGCGCCAGCAGTGGGACGGGACCGATTAGCAATCAGCCCCAGCATTTT. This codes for CASSGTGPISNQPQHF.